Listed below are T cell receptor beta chains from one sample, sequenced in a study of response to subunit inactivated influenza vaccine. Each CDR3 protein is one row after TCRdb ran MiXCR on the RT-PCR reads. The sample records about half a million distinct CDR3 sequences, over 25% being singletons. Source: CD4+ T cells sorted from PBMCs, taken about 5 days after vaccination. Source of these receptors: a man over 45 who received an inactivated influenza vaccine. CDR3s include the opening cysteine and the closing phenylalanine or tryptophan. D genes are given only for firm matches. Clone sizes are given selectively: once, few, many, or a class where the clone is expanded.

size	V	D	J	DNA	CDR3
-	TRBV28	-	TRBJ2-5	TGTGCCAGCAGTTCCCCACAGTGGCTCCAAGAGACCCAGTACTTC	CASSSPQWLQETQYF
few	TRBV6-2/TRBV6-3	TRBD2	TRBJ2-3	TGTGCCAGCGGGGGGGTTGGCACAGATACGCAGTATTTT	CASGGVGTDTQYF
many	TRBV5-1	-	TRBJ2-3	TGCGCCAGCAGCCCCGCGGGACTCTCCACAGATACGCAGTATTTT	CASSPAGLSTDTQYF
-	TRBV20-1	-	TRBJ2-7	TGCAGTGCTAGAGTAAGGGCGGCTACCTACGAGCAGTACTTC	CSARVRAATYEQYF
-	TRBV12-3/TRBV12-4	-	TRBJ2-3	TGTGCCAGCAGTTTACCTAGGACAGTATTAAGCACAGATACGCAGTATTTT	CASSLPRTVLSTDTQYF
once	TRBV29-1	-	TRBJ2-1	TGCAGCGTTGAACCCTTCCGCGGGCCTTACAATGAGCAGTTCTTC	CSVEPFRGPYNEQFF
few	TRBV7-2	-	TRBJ2-7	TGTGCCAGCAGCCCCAGCAGGGCGGCCTACGAGCAGTACTTC	CASSPSRAAYEQYF
-	TRBV3-1	TRBD1	TRBJ2-7	TGTGCCACCGGGACAGCCTACGAGCAGTACTTC	CATGTAYEQYF
few	TRBV29-1	TRBD1	TRBJ1-1	TGCAGCGTCATCACAGGGGAGAACACTGAAGCTTTCTTT	CSVITGENTEAFF
-	TRBV5-1	-	TRBJ2-2	TGCGCCAGCAGCTTGGAGTCCATCGGGGAGCTGTTTTTT	CASSLESIGELFF
few	TRBV10-3	-	TRBJ2-7	TGTGCCATCAGTGAGAGGGGGGGACAATACGAGCAGTACTTC	CAISERGGQYEQYF
few	TRBV29-1	-	TRBJ2-6	TGCAGGGGGTCCGGACTGAGCGCTTTC	CRGSGLSAF
few	TRBV4-2	TRBD1	TRBJ1-4	TGTGCCAGCAGCCGAGACAGGGGTCCCGGTGAAAAACTGTTTTTT	CASSRDRGPGEKLFF
-	TRBV20-1	-	TRBJ2-1	TGCAGTGCTGTTAGCGGATACTCCTACAATGAGCAGTTCTTC	CSAVSGYSYNEQFF
few	TRBV7-9	-	TRBJ2-5	TGTGCCAGCAGCCCGGGGGCCCTTGGCCAAGAGACCCAGTACTTC	CASSPGALGQETQYF
many	TRBV7-6	TRBD2	TRBJ2-4	TGTGCCAGCAGCCGACTAGCGGGAGGGGGGGGTACGGAAAACATTCAGTACTTC	CASSRLAGGGGTENIQYF
-	TRBV27	TRBD2	TRBJ2-1	TGTGCCAGCAGTTTACAAGCGGGGGGGTTGTACAATGAGCAGTTCTTC	CASSLQAGGLYNEQFF
-	TRBV7-9	-	TRBJ2-7	TGTGCCAGCAGCTCGGGAATCGGGACTCAGCTGGGGGAGCAGTACTTC	CASSSGIGTQLGEQYF
-	TRBV14	-	TRBJ2-3	TGTGCCAGCAGCCAAGTGATGGGGCTCCGCACAGATACGCAGTATTTT	CASSQVMGLRTDTQYF
-	TRBV6-4	-	TRBJ2-1	TGTGCCAGCAGTGCAGGACCCACTCCTAGCTCCTACAATGAGCAGTTCTTC	CASSAGPTPSSYNEQFF
-	TRBV12-3/TRBV12-4	-	TRBJ1-5	TGTGCCAGCAGTCCCCGCGCGGGGGGCAATCAGCCCCAGCATTTT	CASSPRAGGNQPQHF
few	TRBV4-1	-	TRBJ2-3	TGCGCCAGCAGCCAACAGGGCAATACGCAGTATTTT	CASSQQGNTQYF
-	TRBV4-1	-	TRBJ2-5	TGCGCCAGCAGCCAGGATCGGACCCAGTACTTC	CASSQDRTQYF
-	TRBV4-2	-	TRBJ2-6	TGTGCCAGCAGCAAAACAGGGAATGGGGCCAACGTCCTGACTTTC	CASSKTGNGANVLTF
-	TRBV5-6	-	TRBJ2-5	TGTGCCAGCAGGTATACCGGGGACCTTGGGACCCAGTACTTC	CASRYTGDLGTQYF
-	TRBV25-1	-	TRBJ2-1	TGTGCCAGCAGTGAATCAGGACTAACCTATGAGCAGTTCTTC	CASSESGLTYEQFF
few	TRBV15	-	TRBJ2-4	TGTGCCACCAGCAGAAGCGGTGGTTCAAGTTACTTC	CATSRSGGSSYF
once	TRBV5-4	TRBD1	TRBJ2-3	TGTGCCAGCAGCCCTGGGGACAGGGGAACAGATACGCAGTATTTT	CASSPGDRGTDTQYF
-	TRBV12-3/TRBV12-4	-	TRBJ2-7	TGTGCCAGCAGTTTCGAGGCCTTATACGAGCAGTACTTC	CASSFEALYEQYF
few	TRBV20-1	TRBD1	TRBJ2-3	TGCAGTGCTAGAGATCCAGCAGGGGGAACAGATACGCAGTATTTT	CSARDPAGGTDTQYF
-	TRBV7-6	-	TRBJ2-2	TGTGCCAGCAGCTTTGGCCCTTCTTCCCCGAACACCGGGGAGCTGTTTTTT	CASSFGPSSPNTGELFF
-	TRBV5-5	-	TRBJ2-3	TGTGCCAGCAGTCCCTCGGCCTGGCACACAGATACGCAGTATTTT	CASSPSAWHTDTQYF
few	TRBV29-1	TRBD1	TRBJ2-4	TGCAGCGTTATGGACAGGGTCAGAAACATTCAGTACTTC	CSVMDRVRNIQYF
few	TRBV20-1	TRBD1	TRBJ2-3	TGCAGTGCTAGAGATCGTGACAGGGCAGGGTGGACAGATACGCAGTATTTT	CSARDRDRAGWTDTQYF
-	TRBV5-1	TRBD1	TRBJ1-2	TGCGCCAGCAGCTCCGGGACAGGGAGTGCCTATGGCTACACCTTC	CASSSGTGSAYGYTF
-	TRBV5-1	-	TRBJ2-3	TGCGCCAGCAGCGCCGCAGGGTACGGTACGCAGTATTTT	CASSAAGYGTQYF
few	TRBV15	-	TRBJ2-7	TGTGCCACCAGCAGATCAGCAGGCACAGCCTACGAGCAGTACTTC	CATSRSAGTAYEQYF
-	TRBV20-1	-	TRBJ1-4	TGCAGTGCGTGGACTGGGGAAAAACTGTTTTTT	CSAWTGEKLFF
-	TRBV20-1	-	TRBJ1-6	TGCAGTGCTAGAGTCCTTTCCATCGTATCGTATCCTTCACCCCTCCACTTT	CSARVLSIVSYPSPLHF
few	TRBV20-1	-	TRBJ1-4	TGCAGTGCTAGGGGAGGGTTTGGTGAAAAACTGTTTTTT	CSARGGFGEKLFF
-	TRBV28	-	TRBJ2-7	TGTGCCAGCACCCTCGAGGGTTTCCCCTCCTACGAGCAGTACTTC	CASTLEGFPSYEQYF
-	TRBV9	-	TRBJ2-3	TGTGCCAGCAGCGTAGTGTCTAGCGTCACAGATACGCAGTATTTT	CASSVVSSVTDTQYF
few	TRBV5-5	-	TRBJ2-3	TGTGCCAGCAGCTTCTCCCCCGGGAAGAGCACAGATACGCAGTATTTT	CASSFSPGKSTDTQYF
few	TRBV7-9	-	TRBJ2-4	TGTGCCAGCAGCCACAGGGTAGAGGACATTCAGTACTTC	CASSHRVEDIQYF
-	TRBV18	TRBD1	TRBJ2-1	TGTGCCAGCTCAGCCACCTCTACAGGGGACAATGAGCAGTTCTTC	CASSATSTGDNEQFF